The clone carrying this T cell receptor beta chain was seen more than once but under ten times. This CDR3 has 11 residues. The germline CDR1 and CDR2 sequences are LNHDA and SQIVND (reference sequence). V lost 3 bases and J lost 8, with 5 bases in between. TCRdb used MiXCR to reprocess the RT-PCR reads, holding one entry per CDR3 protein. This sample has around 700,000 distinct CDR3 sequences, with approximately 14% found just once. The V call is TRBV19, the J call TRBJ2-4, with D unclear. The clonotype was recovered from a female donor in good health, serving as a healthy control. The sample consisted of memory CD4+ T cells from blood. CDR3: CASSITDIQYF. The CDR3 coding sequence is TGTGCCAGTAGTATTACGGACATTCAGTACTTC. Combining the CDR3 with reference TRBV19 and TRBJ2-4 gives the whole variable domain DGGITQSPKYLFRKEGQNVTLSCEQNLNHDAMYWYRQDPGQGLRLIYYSQIVNDFQKGDIAEGYSVSREKKESFPLTVTSAQKNPTAFYLCASSITDIQYFGAGTRLSVL.